This entry lists 32 T cell receptor beta chains sequenced from one sample in a study of identical twins. One entry per CDR3 protein, called by TCRdb with MiXCR from the 5' RACE reads. The sample lists about 570,000 distinct CDR3 sequences, roughly 9.5% occurring once. A further study also used this sample, focusing on yellow fever vaccine responses in identical twins.

The specimen sequenced was PBMCs. The receptors derive from a woman aged 18-29 years in good health.

J is TRBJ2-1 and V is TRBV15; 12 bases are a match to TRBD2. The CDR3 contains 16 residues. V was clipped by 5 bases and J by 6 bases; unmatched bases: 8. Germline-derived CDR1 and CDR2 are LNHNV and YYDKDF (reference sequence). CDR3 DNA sequence: TGTGCCACCAGCGGAAGACTAGCGGGAGAAGTCAATGAGCAGTTCTTC. Protein sequence: CATSGRLAGEVNEQFF.

This clonotype occurred many times. The chain uses TRBV5-1 and TRBJ2-7, with a tentative D call TRBD2 (5 bases). Germline V lookup: CDR1 SGHRS, CDR2 YFSETQ. V shed 4 bases and J shed 7 bases, with 15 bases lying between them. This CDR3 is built from 13 residues. The CDR3 sequence: CASSPSWTGEQYF. CDR3 DNA sequence: TGCGCCAGCAGCCCGTCCTGGACGGGGGAGCAGTACTTC.

There are a few counts of this clonotype. The chain employs TRBV5-1 and TRBJ2-2; D may be TRBD2 (5 bases). V was pared by 1 base and J by 6 bases, with 16 bases between. The germline gives CDR1 SGHRS, CDR2 YFSETQ. This CDR3 contains 16 residues. The CDR3 reads CASSLTGNAWAGELFF. The CDR3, as DNA: TGCGCCAGCAGCTTGACGGGGAATGCTTGGGCCGGGGAGCTGTTTTTT.

This sequence joins TRBV28 and TRBJ2-5; 13 positions match TRBD2. The length of the CDR3 is 18 residues. Germline V lookup: CDR1 MDHEN, CDR2 SYDVKM. The junction had 10 bases not matched to a gene; V was cut back by 3 bases and J by 3 bases. In nucleotides, the CDR3 is TGTGCCAGCAGTTTCCGTGGACTAGCGGGAGAGCAGAAAGAGACCCAGTACTTC. This codes for CASSFRGLAGEQKETQYF.

This clonotype has more than one count but fewer than ten. The chain uses TRBV5-1 and TRBJ2-1, with D tentatively TRBD2 (6 bases). The V and J ends lost 0 bases and 0 bases respectively, with 10 bases between them. The germline CDR1 and CDR2 sequences are SGHRS and YFSETQ. This CDR3 region has 16 residues. CDR3 protein: CASSLVISGSYNEQFF. Here the CDR3 DNA reads TGCGCCAGCAGCTTGGTGATTAGCGGCTCCTACAATGAGCAGTTCTTC.

Ten or more counts support this clonotype. The chain employs TRBV12-3 or TRBV12-4 and TRBJ2-1; 14 nucleotides line up with TRBD2. This CDR3 spans 20 amino acids. J gave up 0 bases and V 5 bases, and 12 bases lay outside the gene matches. CDR3 region: CASSPRPGLAGVRSYNEQFF. CDR3 DNA: TGTGCCAGCAGTCCCCGTCCGGGACTAGCGGGAGTGCGCTCCTACAATGAGCAGTTCTTC.

The genes are TRBV6-1 and TRBJ2-5, with 10 bases fitting TRBD2. The CDR3 covers 16 residues. The germline CDR1 and CDR2 sequences are MNHNS and SASEGT. With V trimmed by 7 bases and J by 5 bases, 13 bases remained unmatched. CDR3: CASTPRAGGAEETQYF. The CDR3 coding sequence is TGTGCCAGCACCCCGCGAGCGGGAGGGGCCGAGGAGACCCAGTACTTC.

The table lists this clonotype with a few counts. The chain joins TRBV12-3 or TRBV12-4 to TRBJ2-7, with 10 bases lining up with TRBD2. After removal of 7 bases from V and 4 bases from J, the junction contained 7 bases not matched to a gene. CDR3 length equals 14 residues. This CDR3 is CASNSGTSAYEQYF. The CDR3 DNA sequence: TGTGCCAGCAATTCCGGGACTAGCGCTTACGAGCAGTACTTC.

This clonotype was recorded at least ten times. Written as DNA, the CDR3 is TGTGCCAGCAGCCCCCGGGACTGGCAAGAGACCCAGTACTTC. Residues: CASSPRDWQETQYF. The chain combines TRBV11-2 with TRBJ2-5; D may be TRBD2 (6 bases). V lost 5 bases, J lost 2 bases, and 12 bases lay in between. This CDR3 spans 14 amino acids. The germline V gene has CDR1 SGHAT and CDR2 FQNNGV.

This clonotype occurred a few times. The rearrangement uses TRBV12-3 or TRBV12-4 and TRBJ2-2, with D perhaps being TRBD1 or TRBD2 (5 bases each). V lost 8 bases and J lost 4, with 11 bases in between. This CDR3 contains 13 residues. In DNA form, the CDR3 reads TGTGCCAGCCGGGACCCCCCCACCGGGGAGCTGTTTTTT. It codes for CASRDPPTGELFF.

This chain uses TRBV28 with TRBJ2-1; D gene unclear. This CDR3 has 15 amino acids. Germline V CDR1 and CDR2: MDHEN, SYDVKM. V was trimmed by 6 bases and J by 5 bases, leaving 17 bases between them. CDR3 DNA sequence: TGTGCCAGCAGCCCCGCCCAGGTCGTGCACAATGAGCAGTTCTTC. Translation gives CASSPAQVVHNEQFF.

This clonotype was seen only a few times. V and J are TRBV6-2 or TRBV6-3 and TRBJ2-1; unclear D gene. CDR1 is MNHEY, CDR2 SVGEGT, per germline. CDR3 length: 15 amino acids. V was shortened by 6 bases and J by 5 bases, with 17 bases between the two germline ends. DNA for the CDR3: TGTGCCAGCAGGCCCTTAGACCCGCGGAACAATGAGCAGTTCTTC. Its translation: CASRPLDPRNNEQFF.

This clonotype was counted only a few times. The J gene is TRBJ2-2, the V gene TRBV19; D remains unclear. This CDR3 has 15 residues. Germline CDR1 LNHDA, CDR2 SQIVND (reference sequence). V lost 5 bases and J lost 2, with 12 bases in between. CDR3 nucleotides: TGTGCCAGTAGTGTTTCTCTGTCTAACACCGGGGAGCTGTTTTTT. Amino acids: CASSVSLSNTGELFF. Based on the CDR3 plus reference TRBV19 and TRBJ2-2, the full variable domain is DGGITQSPKYLFRKEGQNVTLSCEQNLNHDAMYWYRQDPGQGLRLIYYSQIVNDFQKGDIAEGYSVSREKKESFPLTVTSAQKNPTAFYLCASSVSLSNTGELFFGEGSRLTVL.

In its sample, this clonotype was seen a few times. J is TRBJ1-1 and V is TRBV6-1; D may be TRBD1 (6 bases). Germline loops: CDR1 MNHNS, CDR2 SASEGT. V was cut by 7 bases and J by 4 bases, with 16 bases left in between. This CDR3 region has 14 residues. The CDR3 loop is CASIKGGRGTEAFF. CDR3 DNA sequence: TGTGCCAGCATCAAGGGGGGACGGGGCACTGAAGCTTTCTTT.

This clonotype was found a few times. The V call is TRBV20-1, the J call TRBJ2-7; 13 bases match TRBD2. V lost 0 bases and J lost 3; bases outside the gene matches: 5. Looked up from germline, CDR1 is DFQATT and CDR2 is SNEGSKA (reference sequence). The CDR3 is 16 residues long. The CDR3 sequence: CSARDRLAGGVYEQYF. CDR3 nucleotide sequence: TGCAGTGCTAGAGATAGACTAGCGGGGGGCGTCTACGAGCAGTACTTC.

This clonotype was recorded many times. The genes are TRBV12-3 or TRBV12-4 and TRBJ1-2; the match to TRBD1 covers 8 bases. After removal of 5 bases from V and 4 bases from J, the junction contained 6 bases not matched to a gene. This CDR3 spans 14 amino acids. The CDR3 reads CASSLKGQVYGYTF. Written as DNA, the CDR3 is TGTGCCAGCAGTCTAAAGGGACAGGTCTATGGCTACACCTTC.

This clonotype was recorded at least ten times. The chain carries TRBV12-3 or TRBV12-4 and TRBJ1-1; no reliable D call. The CDR3 is 13 amino acids. The germline V and J ends were trimmed by 3 bases and 5 bases, with 10 bases remaining between them. In DNA, the CDR3 is TGTGCCAGCAGTTTGTCGGAGAGGACTGAAGCTTTCTTT. Encoded protein: CASSLSERTEAFF.

The rearrangement uses TRBV21-1 and TRBJ2-7; the table names TRBD2, a call not compared with the DNA. TRBV21-1 is labeled a pseudogene. This CDR3 has 15 amino acids. This chain's CDR3 is CASILLAGSSYEQYF. The CDR3 region has the DNA TGTGCCAGCATCCTTCTCGCGGGATCCTCCTACGAGCAGTACTTC.

A few counts support this clonotype. The J gene is TRBJ2-1, the V gene TRBV7-9; 7 positions match TRBD2. V dropped 5 bases and J dropped 8; count of bases not matched to a gene: 12. This CDR3 region has 15 residues. Germline-derived CDR1 and CDR2 are SEHNR and FQNEAQ (reference sequence). In nucleotides, the CDR3 is TGTGCCAGCAGCCCAGGGACTATAGAATGGGATGAGCAGTTCTTC. It codes for CASSPGTIEWDEQFF.

This clonotype was recorded many times. The chain recombines TRBV7-2 with TRBJ2-7; D is uncertain. The CDR3 spans 13 residues. The V end lost 1 base, the J end lost 3 bases, and 7 bases lay between the germline ends. Germline assignment: CDR1 SGHTA and CDR2 FQGNSA. This chain's CDR3 is CASSLDGNYEQYF. The CDR3, as DNA: TGTGCCAGCAGCTTAGATGGCAACTACGAGCAGTACTTC.

This clonotype turned up a few times. V and J are TRBV7-2 and TRBJ1-5, with D maybe TRBD1 (5 bases). V was trimmed by 2 bases and J by 0 bases, leaving 11 bases between them. Germline CDR1 is SGHTA and CDR2 is FQGNSA. CDR3 length equals 16 residues. The CDR3 protein is CASSLISGFSNQPQHF. In nucleotides, the CDR3 is TGTGCCAGCAGCTTAATTTCAGGGTTTAGCAATCAGCCCCAGCATTTT.

This clonotype was detected many times. This sequence joins TRBV15 and TRBJ2-3, with D possibly matching TRBD1 (5 bases). There are 16 residues in the CDR3. Trimming removed 1 base at V and 4 bases at J, with 15 bases between. Germline assignment: CDR1 LNHNV and CDR2 YYDKDF (reference sequence). The CDR3 sequence is CATSRGQSDGPDTQYF. The CDR3 DNA reads TGTGCCACCAGCAGAGGACAGTCGGATGGCCCAGATACGCAGTATTTT. The whole variable domain, filled in from reference TRBV15 and TRBJ2-3, reads DAMVIQNPRYQVTQFGKPVTLSCSQTLNHNVMYWYQQKSSQAPKLLFHYYDKDFNNEADTPDNFQSRRPNTSFCFLDIRSPGLGDTAMYLCATSRGQSDGPDTQYFGPGTRLTVL.

This clonotype turned up a few times. The genes are TRBV7-9 and TRBJ2-7; maybe TRBD1 (6 bases). The V end was cut by 5 bases, the J end by 3 bases, with 11 bases between. There are 13 residues in the CDR3. Germline CDR1 SEHNR, CDR2 FQNEAQ (reference sequence). Here the CDR3 DNA reads TGTGCCAGCAGCGGAAAGGACAGCTACGAGCAGTACTTC. It is translated as CASSGKDSYEQYF.

The chain carries TRBV30 and TRBJ2-7; D might be TRBD1 (5 bases). The CDR3 runs to 14 residues. With 7 bases removed from V and 3 bases from J, the gap between germline ends came to 19 bases. The germline V gene has CDR1 GTSNPN and CDR2 SVGIG (reference sequence). DNA of the CDR3: TGTGCCTCTGTTGGGGCAGGCGGCTACTACGAGCAGTACTTC. This translates into CASVGAGGYYEQYF. The full variable domain, with the rest looked up from reference TRBV30 and TRBJ2-7, is SQTIHQWPATLVQPVGSPLSLECTVEGTSNPNLYWYRQAAGRGLQLLFYSVGIGQISSEVPQNLSASRPQDRQFILSSKKLLLSDSGFYLCASVGAGGYYEQYFGPGTRLTVT.

This clonotype was recorded many times. The chain couples TRBV7-2 to TRBJ2-1; D not resolved. Trimming took off 4 bases at V and 3 bases at J, with 10 bases between the two ends. Germline loops: CDR1 SGHTA, CDR2 FQGNSA. CDR3 size: 14 residues. Here the CDR3 reads CASSYGRFYNEQFF. As DNA, the CDR3 is TGTGCCAGCAGCTATGGACGGTTCTACAATGAGCAGTTCTTC.

This chain uses TRBV6-2 or TRBV6-3 with TRBJ2-7; 8 bases align to TRBD2. The CDR3 consists of 14 residues. The junction had 4 bases not matched to a gene; V was cut back by 2 bases and J by 4 bases. CDR1 and CDR2 (germline): MNHEY, SVGEGT. The CDR3 nucleotides read TGTGCCAGCAGTTACCCAAAGCGGGGGTACGAGCAGTACTTC. Translating it yields CASSYPKRGYEQYF.

This clonotype was seen ten or more times. The V gene is TRBV7-9, the J gene TRBJ2-7, with D maybe TRBD1 (6 bases). V gave up 4 bases and J gave up 3 bases, with 16 bases separating them. Germline values: CDR1 SEHNR, CDR2 FQNEAQ (reference sequence). The CDR3 has 15 residues. The CDR3 DNA is TGTGCCAGCAGCTCCCTAGGGGGAGCGAACTACGAGCAGTACTTC. Translated: CASSSLGGANYEQYF.

This clonotype was found a few times. The J gene is TRBJ2-3, the V gene TRBV18; 10 bases are shared with TRBD1. Unmatched junction bases numbered 3, after V lost 0 bases and J lost 0 bases. Germline V gene sequence: CDR1 KGHSH, CDR2 LQKENI. This CDR3 has 17 residues. CDR3 in DNA: TGTGCCAGCTCACCACCGGGACAGGGGACAAGCACAGATACGCAGTATTTT. Translation gives CASSPPGQGTSTDTQYF.

The gene calls are TRBV7-2 and TRBJ2-7; 7 bases line up with TRBD1. Losses at the gene ends were 3 bases for V and 4 bases for J; bases not matched to a gene: 6. The CDR3 contains 14 residues. Germline-derived CDR1 and CDR2 are SGHTA and FQGNSA. The CDR3 reads CASSFQGVGYEQYF. In DNA, the CDR3 is TGTGCCAGCAGCTTTCAGGGGGTAGGTTACGAGCAGTACTTC.

This clonotype has just a few counts. The chain couples TRBV7-2 to TRBJ2-3; D is ambiguous. V was cut by 1 base and J by 0 bases, with 11 bases left in between. The CDR3 runs to 16 residues. Germline assignment: CDR1 SGHTA and CDR2 FQGNSA. In nucleotides, the CDR3 is TGTGCCAGCAGCTTAGGCGGTTGGGTGAGCACAGATACGCAGTATTTT. Its protein product is CASSLGGWVSTDTQYF.

The chain has TRBV7-9 and TRBJ2-2; no firm D call. This CDR3 region has 14 residues. Trimming pared 3 bases from V and 0 bases from J, leaving 5 bases between. CDR1 and CDR2 (germline): SEHNR, FQNEAQ (reference sequence). CDR3: CASSLESNTGELFF. CDR3 DNA: TGTGCCAGCAGCTTGGAATCGAACACCGGGGAGCTGTTTTTT.

This clonotype was seen repeatedly, ten times or more. This chain connects TRBV20-1 to TRBJ2-3; D call uncertain. V lost 0 bases and J 1 base, leaving 14 bases between the germline ends. Germline V gene lookup returns CDR1 DFQATT and CDR2 SNEGSKA (reference sequence). CDR3 length equals 16 residues. The CDR3 region has the DNA TGCAGTGCTAGAGATGGACGGCCATCTGGCACAGATACGCAGTATTTT. Translation gives CSARDGRPSGTDTQYF.